This T cell receptor (beta chain) was captured by sequencing in a study of T cell responses to AZD1222 COVID-19 vaccine. A few counts support this clone. Its target is unknown. V shed 3 bases and J 4 bases; nucleotides not matched to a gene: 6. CDR1 and CDR2 (germline): DFQATT, SNEGSKA (reference sequence). The CDR3 runs to 15 residues. Profiled with immunoSEQ multiplex PCR; TCRdb holds only in-frame clones, not every one. This table has just under 150,000 clones, approximately 91% appearing once. Study findings and constraints: Repertoires were sampled only after the peak T cell response. The number of AZD1222 recipients seropositive at baseline was only 5 to 7. A reported finding is that nearly half of spike-specific TCRs target unmutated variant regions.

V is TRBV20-1 and J is TRBJ1-6; 7 bases fit TRBD1. The sample was peripheral blood, taken 28 days after the second dose of the MenACWY control vaccine. The sequence was collected from an adult who received the MenACWY meningococcal vaccine as a control. The CDR3 DNA is TGCAGTGCTAGTAAGGGGGCCCCTTATAATTCACCCCTCCACTTT. Residues: CSASKGAPYNSPLHF.